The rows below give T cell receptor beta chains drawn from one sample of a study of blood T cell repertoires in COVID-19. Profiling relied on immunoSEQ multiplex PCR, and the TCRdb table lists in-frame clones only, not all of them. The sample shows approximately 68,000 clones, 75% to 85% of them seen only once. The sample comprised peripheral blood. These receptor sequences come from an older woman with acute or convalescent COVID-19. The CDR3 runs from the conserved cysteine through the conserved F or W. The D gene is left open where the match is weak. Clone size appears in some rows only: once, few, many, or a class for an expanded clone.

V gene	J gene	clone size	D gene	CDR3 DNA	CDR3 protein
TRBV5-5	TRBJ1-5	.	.	TGTGCCAGCAGCTTGTCTGGCGGGGGCCAGCCCCAGCATTTT	CASSLSGGGQPQHF
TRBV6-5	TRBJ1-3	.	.	TGTGCCAGCCGCTTAAGCAGGGCTACTGGAAACACCATATATTTT	CASRLSRATGNTIYF
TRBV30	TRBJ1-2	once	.	TGTGCCTGGAGTGAACAGGGTTTGCGCTATGGCTACACCTTC	CAWSEQGLRYGYTF
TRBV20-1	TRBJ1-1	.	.	TGCAGTGCCCCAGAGCGCACTGAAGCTTTCTTT	CSAPERTEAFF
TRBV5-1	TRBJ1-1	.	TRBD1	TGCGCCAGCAGCTCGACAGGGCAGGGCACTGAAGCTTTCTTT	CASSSTGQGTEAFF
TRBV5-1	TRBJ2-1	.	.	TGCGCCAGCAGCTTGGGTCCAGGGGCGAGCAATGAGCAGTTCTTC	CASSLGPGASNEQFF
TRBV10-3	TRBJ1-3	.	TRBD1	TGTGCCATCAGTGAGTTCCCTTCCTCGGGACAGGGGAGAAACACCATATATTTT	CAISEFPSSGQGRNTIYF
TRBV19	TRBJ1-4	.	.	TGTGCCAGTAGTGTCGACAGATCAGATAATGAAAAACTGTTTTTT	CASSVDRSDNEKLFF
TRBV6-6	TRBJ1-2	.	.	TGTGCCAGCAGTCGGGACATTCGGCTGGGGTTGGCCTATGGCTACACCTTC	CASSRDIRLGLAYGYTF
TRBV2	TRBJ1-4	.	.	TGTGCCAGCAGTCTCAGTAAGGGGGTGAATGAAAAACTGTTTTTT	CASSLSKGVNEKLFF
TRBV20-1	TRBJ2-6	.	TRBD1	TGCAGTGCTAGTGGACAGGGAGGATACTCTGGGGCCAACGTCCTGACTTTC	CSASGQGGYSGANVLTF
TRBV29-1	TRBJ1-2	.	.	TGCAGCGTCGGAGGGGTTAACGGCTACACCTTC	CSVGGVNGYTF
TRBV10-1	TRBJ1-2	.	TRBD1	TGCGCCAGCAGTGATCGGACAGGTACGAACCCTAACTATGGCTACACCTTC	CASSDRTGTNPNYGYTF
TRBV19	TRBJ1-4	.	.	TGTGCCAGTAGTGTACGAAGCGAAAAACTGTTTTTT	CASSVRSEKLFF
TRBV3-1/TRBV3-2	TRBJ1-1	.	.	TGTGCCAGCAGCCAGATAGGGGCTGAAGCTTTCTTT	CASSQIGAEAFF
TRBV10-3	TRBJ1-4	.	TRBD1	TGTGCCACCTCGGACAGGGGAGCTGAAAAACTGTTTTTT	CATSDRGAEKLFF
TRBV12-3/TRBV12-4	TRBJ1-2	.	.	TGTGCCAGCAGCTATAGGGGAGCGGGGACCTTC	CASSYRGAGTF
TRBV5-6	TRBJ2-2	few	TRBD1	TGTGCCAGCAGCCCGACAGGGAGGAACACCGGGGAGCTGTTTTTT	CASSPTGRNTGELFF
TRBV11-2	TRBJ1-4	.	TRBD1	TGTGCCAGCAGCTTAAGAATGCAGGGGGAATTAAACATTGGTGAAAAACTGTTTTTT	CASSLRMQGELNIGEKLFF
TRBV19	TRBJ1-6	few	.	TGTGCCAGTAAGGAAGGGAGCTCCTATAATTCACCCCTCCACTTT	CASKEGSSYNSPLHF
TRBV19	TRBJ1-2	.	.	TGTGCCAGTAGGTTTCGACTGTCTAACTATGGCTACACCTTC	CASRFRLSNYGYTF
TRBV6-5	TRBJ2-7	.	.	TGTGCCAGCGATTTTGACGGGGTGTCCTACGAGCAGTACTTC	CASDFDGVSYEQYF
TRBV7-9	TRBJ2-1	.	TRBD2	TGTGCCAGCAGCTCTAGCGGGGGCTATGAGCAGTTCTTC	CASSSSGGYEQFF
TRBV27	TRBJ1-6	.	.	TGTGCCAGCAGGAAACCGGGTGAGAATTCACCCCTCCACTTT	CASRKPGENSPLHF
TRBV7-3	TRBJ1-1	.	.	TGTGCCAGCAGCTTAGGGGAGTCGACTGAAGCTTTCTTT	CASSLGESTEAFF
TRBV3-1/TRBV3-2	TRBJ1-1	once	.	TGTGCCAGCAGCCAAGTCCCGGGGAACACTGAAGCTTTCTTT	CASSQVPGNTEAFF
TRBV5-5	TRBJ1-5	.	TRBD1	TGTGCCAGCAGCTTGTACTCGAGAGGGGGCGATCAGCCCCAGCATTTT	CASSLYSRGGDQPQHF
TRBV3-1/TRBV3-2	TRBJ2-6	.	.	TGTGCCAGCAGCCTCAGCGGCTCTGGGGCCAACGTCCTGACTTTC	CASSLSGSGANVLTF
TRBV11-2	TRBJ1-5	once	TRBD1	TGTGCCAGCAGCATAAGACAGGGAAGCAATCAGCCCCAGCATTTT	CASSIRQGSNQPQHF
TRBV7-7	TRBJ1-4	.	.	TGTGCCAGCAGCCGGGTTAAAGGAGAAAAACTGTTTTTT	CASSRVKGEKLFF